These T cell receptor beta chains were read from a single sample in a study of blood T cell repertoires in COVID-19. TCRdb keeps only in-frame clones here, not all; method: immunoSEQ multiplex PCR. The table records 140,000 to 150,000 clones, around 87% of them present only once. The sample comprised peripheral blood. Source of these receptors: a man aged 50 to 60 who had recovered from COVID-19. Both conserved end residues are part of each CDR3. Each record gives: J gene, clone size, D gene, V gene, CDR3 protein, CDR3 DNA. The D gene is left open where the match is weak. Size is omitted from some rows. Given values are once, few, many or a class for expanded clones.

j_gene: TRBJ2-3
abundance: .
d_gene: .
v_gene: TRBV2
CDR3aa: CASSGLSDTQYF
CDR3nt: TGTGCCAGCTCGGGACTGTCAGATACGCAGTATTTT

j_gene: TRBJ2-7
abundance: once
d_gene: TRBD1
v_gene: TRBV6-5
CDR3aa: CASTPDRGMTYEQYF
CDR3nt: TGTGCCAGCACTCCGGACAGGGGGATGACCTACGAGCAGTACTTC

j_gene: TRBJ1-3
abundance: .
d_gene: .
v_gene: TRBV4-2
CDR3aa: CASSRDSSGNTIYF
CDR3nt: TGTGCCAGCAGCCGAGACAGCTCTGGAAACACCATATATTTT

j_gene: TRBJ1-1
abundance: many
d_gene: .
v_gene: TRBV2
CDR3aa: CASSESQGNTEAFF
CDR3nt: TGTGCCAGCAGTGAATCGCAGGGTAACACTGAAGCTTTCTTT

j_gene: TRBJ2-1
abundance: .
d_gene: .
v_gene: TRBV7-2
CDR3aa: CASSLLQGYYNEQFF
CDR3nt: TGTGCCAGCAGCTTACTTCAGGGGTACTACAATGAGCAGTTCTTC

j_gene: TRBJ2-6
abundance: .
d_gene: TRBD1
v_gene: TRBV5-3
CDR3aa: CARSLGTGNSGANVLTF
CDR3nt: TGTGCCAGAAGCTTGGGGACAGGTAACTCTGGGGCCAACGTCCTGACTTTC

j_gene: TRBJ1-1
abundance: .
d_gene: .
v_gene: TRBV5-6
CDR3aa: CASSPGNTEAFF
CDR3nt: TGTGCCAGCAGCCCAGGTAACACTGAAGCTTTCTTT

j_gene: TRBJ2-7
abundance: .
d_gene: TRBD2
v_gene: TRBV30
CDR3aa: CALEIHSGVSEQYF
CDR3nt: TGTGCCCTGGAGATCCATAGCGGGGTTTCCGAGCAGTACTTC

j_gene: TRBJ1-4
abundance: .
d_gene: TRBD1
v_gene: TRBV25-1
CDR3aa: CASSGAPGTGNEKLFF
CDR3nt: TGTGCCAGCAGTGGCGCCCCCGGGACAGGGAATGAAAAACTGTTTTTT

j_gene: TRBJ1-1
abundance: .
d_gene: TRBD1
v_gene: TRBV12-5
CDR3aa: CASGRPGQGANTEAFF
CDR3nt: TGTGCTAGTGGTCGACCGGGACAGGGGGCAAATACTGAAGCTTTCTTT

j_gene: TRBJ1-2
abundance: once
d_gene: .
v_gene: TRBV11-2
CDR3aa: CASSFDRLQGYTF
CDR3nt: TGTGCCAGCAGCTTCGACAGGCTGCAAGGCTACACCTTC

j_gene: TRBJ2-2
abundance: .
d_gene: TRBD2
v_gene: TRBV6-2/TRBV6-3
CDR3aa: CASSPGLGIGELFF
CDR3nt: TGTGCCAGCAGCCCGGGACTAGGTATTGGGGAGCTGTTTTTT

j_gene: TRBJ1-6
abundance: .
d_gene: .
v_gene: TRBV5-8
CDR3aa: CASSRRDFSSPLHF
CDR3nt: TGTGCCAGCAGCCGCAGGGATTTTAGTTCACCCCTCCACTTT

j_gene: TRBJ2-7
abundance: .
d_gene: .
v_gene: TRBV4-2
CDR3aa: CASSQDAGYEQYF
CDR3nt: TGTGCCAGCAGCCAAGATGCCGGCTACGAGCAGTACTTC

j_gene: TRBJ2-7
abundance: .
d_gene: .
v_gene: TRBV4-3
CDR3aa: CASSQGVLQGEQYF
CDR3nt: TGCGCCAGCAGCCAAGGGGTTTTGCAGGGCGAGCAGTACTTC

j_gene: TRBJ2-6
abundance: few
d_gene: .
v_gene: TRBV3-1/TRBV3-2
CDR3aa: CASSQQSTNVLTF
CDR3nt: TGTGCCAGCAGCCAACAGTCCACCAACGTCCTGACTTTC

j_gene: TRBJ1-2
abundance: .
d_gene: .
v_gene: TRBV3-1/TRBV3-2
CDR3aa: CASSPNGVNYGYTF
CDR3nt: TGTGCCAGCAGCCCTAACGGGGTTAACTATGGCTACACCTTC

j_gene: TRBJ1-5
abundance: few
d_gene: .
v_gene: TRBV2
CDR3aa: CASKARGEQPQHF
CDR3nt: TGTGCCAGCAAGGCCAGGGGCGAACAGCCCCAGCATTTT

j_gene: TRBJ1-1
abundance: .
d_gene: .
v_gene: TRBV9
CDR3aa: CASSGADTYTEAFF
CDR3nt: TGTGCCAGCAGCGGGGCGGACACCTACACTGAAGCTTTCTTT

j_gene: TRBJ1-1
abundance: .
d_gene: .
v_gene: TRBV11-2
CDR3aa: CASSLRGTMNTEAFF
CDR3nt: TGTGCCAGCAGCTTAAGGGGCACTATGAACACTGAAGCTTTCTTT

j_gene: TRBJ2-5
abundance: .
d_gene: TRBD2
v_gene: TRBV2
CDR3aa: CASSASGGHQETQYF
CDR3nt: TGTGCCAGCAGTGCGAGCGGGGGCCACCAAGAGACCCAGTACTTC

j_gene: TRBJ2-5
abundance: .
d_gene: .
v_gene: TRBV6-5
CDR3aa: CASSYSMGAPETQYF
CDR3nt: TGTGCCAGCAGTTACTCGATGGGGGCTCCGGAGACCCAGTACTTC

j_gene: TRBJ1-3
abundance: few
d_gene: .
v_gene: TRBV7-8
CDR3aa: CASSFAGSSGNTIYF
CDR3nt: TGTGCCAGCAGCTTTGCAGGGTCCTCTGGAAACACCATATATTTT

j_gene: TRBJ2-7
abundance: .
d_gene: TRBD1
v_gene: TRBV6-5
CDR3aa: CASSYSIPGQGLKQYF
CDR3nt: TGTGCCAGCAGTTACTCGATCCCGGGACAGGGTTTGAAGCAGTACTTC

j_gene: TRBJ1-3
abundance: .
d_gene: TRBD1
v_gene: TRBV5-1
CDR3aa: CASSPQTGTFGNTIYF
CDR3nt: TGCGCCAGCAGCCCTCAGACAGGGACCTTTGGAAACACCATATATTTT

j_gene: TRBJ1-4
abundance: .
d_gene: .
v_gene: TRBV6-2/TRBV6-3
CDR3aa: CASSSDSQTTNEKLFF
CDR3nt: TGTGCCAGCAGTTCGGACAGCCAAACAACTAATGAAAAACTGTTTTTT

j_gene: TRBJ2-7
abundance: .
d_gene: TRBD1
v_gene: TRBV19
CDR3aa: CASSRGQGTEQYF
CDR3nt: TGTGCCAGTAGTAGGGGACAGGGTACCGAGCAGTACTTC

j_gene: TRBJ1-1
abundance: .
d_gene: .
v_gene: TRBV12-3/TRBV12-4
CDR3aa: CASSDRMNTEAFF
CDR3nt: TGTGCCAGCAGTGACAGAATGAACACTGAAGCTTTCTTT

j_gene: TRBJ1-6
abundance: .
d_gene: .
v_gene: TRBV5-4
CDR3aa: CASSLLAGGSPLHF
CDR3nt: TGTGCCAGCAGCTTGCTGGCCGGGGGTTCACCCCTCCACTTT

j_gene: TRBJ2-7
abundance: .
d_gene: .
v_gene: TRBV18
CDR3aa: CASSPSRAGGSYEQYF
CDR3nt: TGTGCCAGCTCACCATCGAGGGCAGGGGGGTCCTACGAGCAGTACTTC

j_gene: TRBJ2-7
abundance: .
d_gene: TRBD1
v_gene: TRBV30
CDR3aa: CAWSGQGYSYEQYF
CDR3nt: TGTGCCTGGAGTGGACAGGGGTACTCCTACGAGCAGTACTTC

j_gene: TRBJ1-3
abundance: .
d_gene: .
v_gene: TRBV7-2
CDR3aa: CASSLVMGGGNTIYF
CDR3nt: TGTGCCAGCAGCTTAGTGATGGGGGGAGGAAACACCATATATTTT

j_gene: TRBJ2-3
abundance: .
d_gene: TRBD2
v_gene: TRBV6-5
CDR3aa: CASSYLAGSADTQYF
CDR3nt: TGTGCCAGCAGTTACCTAGCGGGGTCAGCAGATACGCAGTATTTT

j_gene: TRBJ1-3
abundance: .
d_gene: .
v_gene: TRBV11-3
CDR3aa: CASSSTRGGNTIYF
CDR3nt: TGTGCCAGCAGCTCCACTCGAGGTGGGAACACCATATATTTT

j_gene: TRBJ1-1
abundance: .
d_gene: TRBD1
v_gene: TRBV6-2/TRBV6-3
CDR3aa: CASSYSAGGVLYTEAFF
CDR3nt: TGTGCCAGCAGTTACTCTGCAGGGGGCGTCTTGTACACTGAAGCTTTCTTT

j_gene: TRBJ1-1
abundance: .
d_gene: .
v_gene: TRBV30
CDR3aa: CAWSVRGMNTEAFF
CDR3nt: TGTGCCTGGAGTGTAAGAGGGATGAACACTGAAGCTTTCTTT

j_gene: TRBJ1-4
abundance: .
d_gene: TRBD1
v_gene: TRBV12-5
CDR3aa: CASAPGQGQEKLFF
CDR3nt: TGTGCTAGTGCCCCGGGACAGGGCCAGGAAAAACTGTTTTTT

j_gene: TRBJ2-1
abundance: .
d_gene: TRBD2
v_gene: TRBV10-2
CDR3aa: CATRMGGGPSYNEQFF
CDR3nt: TGCGCCACCAGGATGGGCGGGGGACCCTCCTACAATGAGCAGTTCTTC

j_gene: TRBJ1-2
abundance: .
d_gene: .
v_gene: TRBV6-5
CDR3aa: CASSYATAYGYTF
CDR3nt: TGTGCCAGCAGTTATGCGACAGCCTATGGCTACACCTTC

j_gene: TRBJ1-1
abundance: few
d_gene: .
v_gene: TRBV7-3
CDR3aa: CASSRNGPGDTEAFF
CDR3nt: TGTGCCAGCAGCCGTAACGGTCCGGGAGACACTGAAGCTTTCTTT

j_gene: TRBJ1-2
abundance: .
d_gene: TRBD1
v_gene: TRBV6-1
CDR3aa: CASSVVVSGTANYGYTF
CDR3nt: TGTGCCAGCAGTGTGGTTGTTTCCGGGACAGCTAACTATGGCTACACCTTC

j_gene: TRBJ2-3
abundance: once
d_gene: TRBD2
v_gene: TRBV7-2
CDR3aa: CASSPRGSGVVGTQYF
CDR3nt: TGTGCCAGCAGCCCACGGGGTAGCGGGGTGGTGGGTACGCAGTATTTT

j_gene: TRBJ1-4
abundance: .
d_gene: TRBD1
v_gene: TRBV7-9
CDR3aa: CASIRGANEKLFF
CDR3nt: TGTGCCAGCATCAGGGGGGCTAATGAAAAACTGTTTTTT

j_gene: TRBJ2-7
abundance: .
d_gene: .
v_gene: TRBV3-1/TRBV3-2
CDR3aa: CASSATVGEQYF
CDR3nt: TGTGCCAGCAGCGCGACAGTGGGCGAGCAGTACTTC

j_gene: TRBJ2-5
abundance: .
d_gene: .
v_gene: TRBV4-1
CDR3aa: CASSQETEETQYF
CDR3nt: TGCGCCAGCAGCCAAGAAACAGAAGAGACCCAGTACTTC

j_gene: TRBJ1-4
abundance: .
d_gene: TRBD1
v_gene: TRBV4-2
CDR3aa: CASSQTGTGGEKLFF
CDR3nt: TGTGCCAGCAGCCAAACCGGGACAGGGGGAGAAAAACTGTTTTTT

j_gene: TRBJ2-1
abundance: few
d_gene: TRBD2
v_gene: TRBV11-2
CDR3aa: CASSFSRIGGGYNEQFF
CDR3nt: TGTGCCAGCAGCTTCTCTAGGATCGGGGGGGGTTACAATGAGCAGTTCTTC

j_gene: TRBJ1-4
abundance: .
d_gene: TRBD1
v_gene: TRBV3-1/TRBV3-2
CDR3aa: CASSQNRGANEKLFF
CDR3nt: TGTGCCAGCAGCCAAAACAGGGGGGCTAATGAAAAACTGTTTTTT

j_gene: TRBJ2-5
abundance: .
d_gene: .
v_gene: TRBV7-9
CDR3aa: CASREAGETQYF
CDR3nt: TGTGCCAGCAGGGAGGCGGGCGAGACCCAGTACTTC

j_gene: TRBJ2-7
abundance: .
d_gene: TRBD1
v_gene: TRBV19
CDR3aa: CASSGGQGAYEQYF
CDR3nt: TGTGCCAGTAGTGGAGGACAGGGGGCCTACGAGCAGTACTTC

j_gene: TRBJ1-2
abundance: .
d_gene: TRBD1
v_gene: TRBV29-1
CDR3aa: CSVEEGAIGYTF
CDR3nt: TGCAGCGTTGAGGAGGGGGCAATTGGCTACACCTTC

j_gene: TRBJ2-7
abundance: .
d_gene: .
v_gene: TRBV4-1
CDR3aa: CASSQGRGRNEQYF
CDR3nt: TGCGCCAGCAGCCAAGGGAGGGGGCGGAACGAGCAGTACTTC

j_gene: TRBJ1-3
abundance: .
d_gene: TRBD1
v_gene: TRBV5-5
CDR3aa: CASSESTGASGNTIYF
CDR3nt: TGTGCCAGCAGCGAATCAACAGGGGCATCTGGAAACACCATATATTTT

j_gene: TRBJ1-2
abundance: few
d_gene: TRBD1
v_gene: TRBV9
CDR3aa: CASSGTGDGYTF
CDR3nt: TGTGCCAGCAGCGGGACAGGGGATGGCTACACCTTC

j_gene: TRBJ1-6
abundance: .
d_gene: .
v_gene: TRBV4-3
CDR3aa: CASSQELRENSPLHF
CDR3nt: TGCGCCAGCAGCCAAGAACTCCGAGAGAATTCACCCCTCCACTTT